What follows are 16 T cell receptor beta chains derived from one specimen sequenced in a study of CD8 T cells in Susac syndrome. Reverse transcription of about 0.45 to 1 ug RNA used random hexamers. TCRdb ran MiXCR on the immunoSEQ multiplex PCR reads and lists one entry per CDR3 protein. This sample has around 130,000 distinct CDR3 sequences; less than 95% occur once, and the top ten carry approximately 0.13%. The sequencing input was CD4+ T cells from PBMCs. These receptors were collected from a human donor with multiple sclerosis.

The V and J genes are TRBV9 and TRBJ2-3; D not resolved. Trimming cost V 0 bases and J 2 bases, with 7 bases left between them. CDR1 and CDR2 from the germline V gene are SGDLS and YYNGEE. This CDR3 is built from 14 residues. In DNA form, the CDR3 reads TGTGCCAGCAGCGTAGTAGGGCACACAGATACGCAGTATTTT. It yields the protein CASSVVGHTDTQYF. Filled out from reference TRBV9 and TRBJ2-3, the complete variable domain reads DSGVTQTPKHLITATGQRVTLRCSPRSGDLSVYWYQQSLDQGLQFLIQYYNGEERAKGNILERFSAQQFPDLHSELNLSSLELGDSALYFCASSVVGHTDTQYFGPGTRLTVL.

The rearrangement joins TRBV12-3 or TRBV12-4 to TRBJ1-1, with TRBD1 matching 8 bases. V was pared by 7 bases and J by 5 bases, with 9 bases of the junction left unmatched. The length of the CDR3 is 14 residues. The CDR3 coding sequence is TGTGCCAGCACCTTAAGGGGACAGGAGACTGAAGCTTTCTTT. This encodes CASTLRGQETEAFF.

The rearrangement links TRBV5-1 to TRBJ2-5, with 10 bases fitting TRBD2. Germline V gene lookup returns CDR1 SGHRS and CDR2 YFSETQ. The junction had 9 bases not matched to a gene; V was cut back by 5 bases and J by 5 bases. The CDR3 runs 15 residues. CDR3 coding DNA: TGCGCCAGCAGAGGAGCGGGAGGGCCTTGGGAGACCCAGTACTTC. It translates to CASRGAGGPWETQYF.

The CDR3 loop reads CASSLSGPGELFF. CDR3 bases: TGTGCCAGCAGTTTATCAGGGCCCGGGGAGCTGTTTTTT. V gene TRBV12-3 or TRBV12-4 combines with J gene TRBJ2-2; TRBD1 might be the D (5 bases). The CDR3 is made up of 13 amino acids. Trimming shortened V by 2 bases and J by 6 bases, and 7 bases separated the two germline ends.

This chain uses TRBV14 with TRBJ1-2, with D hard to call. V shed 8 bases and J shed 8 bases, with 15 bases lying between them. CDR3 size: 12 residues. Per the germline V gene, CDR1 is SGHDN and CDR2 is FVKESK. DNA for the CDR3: TGTGCCAGCCGTCCTTACATGGGGGGCTACACCTTC. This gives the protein CASRPYMGGYTF.

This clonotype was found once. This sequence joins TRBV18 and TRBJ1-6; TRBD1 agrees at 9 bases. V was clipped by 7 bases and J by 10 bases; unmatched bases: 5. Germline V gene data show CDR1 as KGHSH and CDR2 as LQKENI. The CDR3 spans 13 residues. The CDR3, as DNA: TGTGCCAGCTTCACAGGGGGCGAATCACCCCTCCACTTT. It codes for CASFTGGESPLHF.

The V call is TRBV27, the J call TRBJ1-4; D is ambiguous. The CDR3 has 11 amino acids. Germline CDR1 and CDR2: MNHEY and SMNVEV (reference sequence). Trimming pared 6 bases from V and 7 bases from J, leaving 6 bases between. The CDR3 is CASRLGEKLFF. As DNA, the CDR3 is TGTGCCAGCAGGCTGGGTGAAAAACTGTTTTTT.

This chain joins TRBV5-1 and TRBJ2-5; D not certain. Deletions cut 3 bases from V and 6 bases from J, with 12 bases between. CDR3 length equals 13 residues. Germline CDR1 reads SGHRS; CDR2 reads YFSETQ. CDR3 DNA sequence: TGCGCCAGCAGCTCTGATCGTTTGAAGACCCAGTACTTC. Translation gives CASSSDRLKTQYF.

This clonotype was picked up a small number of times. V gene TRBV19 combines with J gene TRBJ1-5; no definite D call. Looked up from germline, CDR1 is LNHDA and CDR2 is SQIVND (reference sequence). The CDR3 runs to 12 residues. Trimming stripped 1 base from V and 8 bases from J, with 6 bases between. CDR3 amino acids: CASSIVREPQHF. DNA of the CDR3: TGTGCCAGTAGTATAGTGAGAGAGCCCCAGCATTTT.

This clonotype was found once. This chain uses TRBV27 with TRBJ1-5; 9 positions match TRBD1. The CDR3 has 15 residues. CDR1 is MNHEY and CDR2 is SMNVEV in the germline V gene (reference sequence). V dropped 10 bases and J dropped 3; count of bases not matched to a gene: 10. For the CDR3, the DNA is TGTGCCACCAAACCGGGACAGGGCCCCAATCAGCCCCAGCATTTT. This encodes CATKPGQGPNQPQHF.

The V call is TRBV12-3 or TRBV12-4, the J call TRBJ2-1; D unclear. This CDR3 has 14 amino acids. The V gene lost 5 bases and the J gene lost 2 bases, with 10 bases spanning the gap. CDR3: CASSPLYPYNEQFF. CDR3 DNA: TGTGCCAGCAGTCCACTCTACCCCTACAATGAGCAGTTCTTC.

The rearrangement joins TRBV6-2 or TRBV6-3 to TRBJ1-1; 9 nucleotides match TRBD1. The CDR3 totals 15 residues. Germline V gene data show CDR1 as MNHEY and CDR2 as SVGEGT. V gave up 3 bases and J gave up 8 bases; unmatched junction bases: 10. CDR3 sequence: CASSYRQGGELEAFF. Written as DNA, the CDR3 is TGTGCCAGCAGTTATAGACAGGGGGGGGAATTGGAAGCTTTCTTT.

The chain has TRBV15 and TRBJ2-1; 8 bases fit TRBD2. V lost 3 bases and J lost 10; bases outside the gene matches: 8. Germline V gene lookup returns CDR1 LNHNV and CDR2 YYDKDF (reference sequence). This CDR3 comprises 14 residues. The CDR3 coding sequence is TGTGCCACCAGCAGGACGGGATCGGGGGGGGAGCAGTTCTTC. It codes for CATSRTGSGGEQFF.

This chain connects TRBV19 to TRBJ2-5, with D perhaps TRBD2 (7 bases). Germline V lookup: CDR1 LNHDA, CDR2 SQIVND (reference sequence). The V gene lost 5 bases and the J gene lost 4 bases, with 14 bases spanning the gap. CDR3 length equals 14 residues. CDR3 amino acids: CASSLSGGRETQYF. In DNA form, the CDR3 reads TGTGCCAGTAGTCTCTCGGGGGGCCGAGAGACCCAGTACTTC.

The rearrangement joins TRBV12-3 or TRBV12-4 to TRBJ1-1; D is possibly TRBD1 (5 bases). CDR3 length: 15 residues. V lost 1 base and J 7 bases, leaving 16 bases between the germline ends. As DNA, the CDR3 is TGTGCCAGCAGTTTAGACAGGCCCCGATATGGTGAAGCTTTCTTT. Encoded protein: CASSLDRPRYGEAFF.

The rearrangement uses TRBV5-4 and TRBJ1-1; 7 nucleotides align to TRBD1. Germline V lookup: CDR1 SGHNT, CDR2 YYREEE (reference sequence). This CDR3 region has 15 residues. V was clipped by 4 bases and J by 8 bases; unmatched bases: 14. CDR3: CASSPPDRVGKEAFF. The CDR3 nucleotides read TGTGCCAGCAGCCCCCCAGACAGGGTTGGGAAAGAAGCTTTCTTT.